This T cell receptor beta chain stems from a study of blood T cell repertoires in COVID-19. Profiled with immunoSEQ multiplex PCR; TCRdb holds only in-frame clones, not every one. The table has more than 200,000 clones, more than 75% seen once; the top ten hold approximately 6.1%. Germline lookup yields CDR1 MNHEY and CDR2 SMNVEV (reference sequence). With 0 bases removed from V and 1 base from J, the gap between germline ends came to 6 bases. This CDR3 region has 14 residues. The chain couples TRBV27 to TRBJ1-1, with TRBD1 as a possible D gene (6 bases). The sample consisted of peripheral blood. This TCR came from an older man with acute or convalescent COVID-19. The CDR3 region has the DNA TGTGCCAGCAGTTTATCGACAGGGAACACTGAAGCTTTCTTT. Translation gives CASSLSTGNTEAFF.